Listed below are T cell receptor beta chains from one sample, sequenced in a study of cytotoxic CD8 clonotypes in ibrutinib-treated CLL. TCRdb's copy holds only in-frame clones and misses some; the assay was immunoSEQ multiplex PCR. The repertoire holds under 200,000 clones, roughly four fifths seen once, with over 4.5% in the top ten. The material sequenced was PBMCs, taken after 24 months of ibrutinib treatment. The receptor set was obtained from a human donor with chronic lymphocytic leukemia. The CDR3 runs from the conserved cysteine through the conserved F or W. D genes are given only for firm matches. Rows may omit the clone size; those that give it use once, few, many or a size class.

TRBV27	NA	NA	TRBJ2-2	TGTGCCAGCAGCCGGAAACGGAACACCGGGGAGCTGTTTTTT	CASSRKRNTGELFF
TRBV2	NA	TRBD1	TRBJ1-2	TGTGCCAGCAGTGACTTAACAGGGGCAGGGCATACCTATGGCTACACCTTC	CASSDLTGAGHTYGYTF
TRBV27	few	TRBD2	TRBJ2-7	TGTGCCAGCAGTGCTAAGCGGGAGGGCCTCGAGCAGTACTTC	CASSAKREGLEQYF
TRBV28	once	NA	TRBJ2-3	TGTGCCGGGGGACGGTTCACAGATACGCAGTATTTT	CAGGRFTDTQYF
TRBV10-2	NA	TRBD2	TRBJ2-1	TGCGCCAGCCGACCCGGGACTAGCGGTTATAAGAATGAGCAGTTCTTC	CASRPGTSGYKNEQFF
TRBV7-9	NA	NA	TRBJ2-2	TGTGCCAGCAGCCCAAATCGGGGCGGGGAGCTGTTTTTT	CASSPNRGGELFF
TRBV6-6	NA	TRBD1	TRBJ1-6	TGTGCCAGCTTTTCCGGGACAGCCAGCCGACCCCTCCACTTT	CASFSGTASRPLHF
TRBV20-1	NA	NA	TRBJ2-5	TGCAGCTTACAGGGGAGGGAGACCCAGTACTTC	CSLQGRETQYF
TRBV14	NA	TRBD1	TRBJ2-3	TGTGCCAGCAGCCAAGTGAGAACTCCAACTAGGGGGCACACAGATACGCAGTATTTT	CASSQVRTPTRGHTDTQYF
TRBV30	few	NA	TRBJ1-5	TGTGCCTGGAGTAGGACAGCCGATCAGCCCCAGCATTTT	CAWSRTADQPQHF
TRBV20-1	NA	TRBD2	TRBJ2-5	TGCCCAGGGACTAGCAAAGAGACCCAGTACTTC	CPGTSKETQYF
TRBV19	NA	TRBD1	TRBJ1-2	TGTGCCAGTAGTAAAGGACAGGGGAACTATGGCTACACCTTC	CASSKGQGNYGYTF
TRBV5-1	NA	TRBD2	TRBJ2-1	TGCGCCAGCAGCCCGACTAGCGGGGGGGCGGGTGAGCAGTTCTTC	CASSPTSGGAGEQFF
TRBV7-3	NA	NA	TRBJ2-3	TGTGCCAGCAGCTTACTGGGGGTGCGAGATACGCAGTATTTT	CASSLLGVRDTQYF
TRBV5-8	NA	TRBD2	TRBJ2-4	TGTGCCAGCAGCTCTCCCGGGACTAGCGGGGGGGCCAGGGACATTCAGTACTTC	CASSSPGTSGGARDIQYF
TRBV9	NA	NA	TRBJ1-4	TGTGCCAGCAGCCTCAGAAGTGGGGCCACAACTAATGAAAAACTGTTTTTT	CASSLRSGATTNEKLFF
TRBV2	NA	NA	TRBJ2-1	TGTGCCAGCACCAACAGGGTAGACCCCCTCAATGAGCAGTTCTTC	CASTNRVDPLNEQFF
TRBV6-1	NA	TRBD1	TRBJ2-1	TGTGCCAGCAAGCAGGGGGCCGGGCCCTACAATGAGCAGTTCTTC	CASKQGAGPYNEQFF
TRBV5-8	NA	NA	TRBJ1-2	TGTGCCAGCAGCTGGCCACAGGGTGATGGCTACACCTTC	CASSWPQGDGYTF
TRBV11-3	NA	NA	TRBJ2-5	TGTGCCAGCAGCTTGGGAGGGACAGTACAAGAGACCCAGTACTTC	CASSLGGTVQETQYF
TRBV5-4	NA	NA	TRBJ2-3	TGTGCCAGCAGCTTGGTGGCACAGAGAAGCACAGATACGCAGTATTTT	CASSLVAQRSTDTQYF
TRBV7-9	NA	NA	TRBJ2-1	TGTGCCAGCAGCTCCCTATGGTATGAGCAGTTCTTC	CASSSLWYEQFF
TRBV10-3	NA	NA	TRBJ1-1	TGTGCCATCAGTGAGTCGGGCGGCCCTGAAGCTTTCTTT	CAISESGGPEAFF
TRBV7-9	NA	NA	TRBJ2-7	TGTGCCAGCAGCTTAGGACGCGAGGATCAGTACTTC	CASSLGREDQYF
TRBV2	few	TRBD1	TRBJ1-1	TGTGCCAGCAGTGACCCTCGGGACAGGGGGCTTGACACTGAAGCTTTCTTT	CASSDPRDRGLDTEAFF
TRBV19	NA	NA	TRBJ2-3	TGTGCCAGTAGCCCGACTCGGAATACGCAGTATTTT	CASSPTRNTQYF
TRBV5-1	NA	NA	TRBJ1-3	TGCGCCAGCAGCTTTGTAGCAGGGGACGGAAACACCATATATTTT	CASSFVAGDGNTIYF
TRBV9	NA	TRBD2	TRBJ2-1	TGTGCCAGCAGCGACACTAGCGGGAGCTCCAATGAGCAGTTCTTC	CASSDTSGSSNEQFF
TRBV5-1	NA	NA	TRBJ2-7	TGCGCCAGCAGCCTCGATACGGGAGCTCGATACGAGCAGTACTTC	CASSLDTGARYEQYF
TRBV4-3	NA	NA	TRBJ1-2	TGCGCCAGCAGCCAAGAGGGTCACTATGGCTACACCTTC	CASSQEGHYGYTF
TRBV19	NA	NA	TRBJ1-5	TGTGCCAGTAGTATAGAGAGGGGCTTGGGCAATCAGCCCCAGCATTTT	CASSIERGLGNQPQHF
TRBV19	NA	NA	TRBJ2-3	TGTGCCAGTAGTATCGGTCAGGTGGCAGATACGCAGTATTTT	CASSIGQVADTQYF
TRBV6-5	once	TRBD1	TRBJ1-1	TGTGCCAGCAAGTCAGGGGGGATCGGTGAAGCTTTCTTT	CASKSGGIGEAFF
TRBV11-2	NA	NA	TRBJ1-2	TGTGCCAGCAGCTTAGTCGGTGGCTACACCTTC	CASSLVGGYTF
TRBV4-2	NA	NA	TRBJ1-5	TGTGCCAGCAGCCAAGATGAAGGTTATAGCAATCAGCCCCAGCATTTT	CASSQDEGYSNQPQHF
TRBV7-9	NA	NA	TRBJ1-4	TGTGCCAGCAGCCGTGGCACAACGGGCGAAAAACTGTTTTTT	CASSRGTTGEKLFF
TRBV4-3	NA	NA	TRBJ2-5	TGCGCCAGCAGCCCCCAACGTGGGGAACCAGGGACCCAGTACTTC	CASSPQRGEPGTQYF
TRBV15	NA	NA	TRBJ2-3	TGTGCCACCAGCCCCCAGGGAGGAAGGACAGATACGCAGTATTTT	CATSPQGGRTDTQYF
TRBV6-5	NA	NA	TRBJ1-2	TGTGCCAGCAGCCCTCGGTCGGGTTACTATGGCTACACCTTC	CASSPRSGYYGYTF
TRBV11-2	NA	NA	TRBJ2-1	TGTGCCAGCAGCCCCACCGGGGGCGCGGGGATCAATGAGCAGTTCTTC	CASSPTGGAGINEQFF
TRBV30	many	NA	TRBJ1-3	TGTGCCTGGAGCCCCTTTGGGTTAAACTCTGGAAACACCATATATTTT	CAWSPFGLNSGNTIYF
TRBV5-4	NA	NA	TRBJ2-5	TGTGCCAGCAGCGTGGGATCCCAGCGGGAGACCCAGTACTTC	CASSVGSQRETQYF
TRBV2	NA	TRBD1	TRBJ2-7	TGTGCCAGCAGACCACGGACAGGGGTAATGACCTACGAGCAGTACTTC	CASRPRTGVMTYEQYF
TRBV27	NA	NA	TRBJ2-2	TGTGCCAGCAGTTTACTCCCCACCGGGGAGCTGTTTTTT	CASSLLPTGELFF
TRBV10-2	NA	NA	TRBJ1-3	TGCGCCAGCAGGACAGCGGGTTCAGAGGGAGCCATATATTTT	CASRTAGSEGAIYF
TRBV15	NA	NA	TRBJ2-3	TGTGCCACCAGCAGCCGAGGAGGCGGTACGCAGTATTTT	CATSSRGGGTQYF
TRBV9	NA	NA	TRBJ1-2	TGTGCCAGCAGCGGCCGTTGGGGACACCGACCAGAGGGCTACACCTTC	CASSGRWGHRPEGYTF
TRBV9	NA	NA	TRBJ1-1	TGTGCCAGCAGCCCCCGGGACACCTTGAACACTGAAGCTTTCTTT	CASSPRDTLNTEAFF